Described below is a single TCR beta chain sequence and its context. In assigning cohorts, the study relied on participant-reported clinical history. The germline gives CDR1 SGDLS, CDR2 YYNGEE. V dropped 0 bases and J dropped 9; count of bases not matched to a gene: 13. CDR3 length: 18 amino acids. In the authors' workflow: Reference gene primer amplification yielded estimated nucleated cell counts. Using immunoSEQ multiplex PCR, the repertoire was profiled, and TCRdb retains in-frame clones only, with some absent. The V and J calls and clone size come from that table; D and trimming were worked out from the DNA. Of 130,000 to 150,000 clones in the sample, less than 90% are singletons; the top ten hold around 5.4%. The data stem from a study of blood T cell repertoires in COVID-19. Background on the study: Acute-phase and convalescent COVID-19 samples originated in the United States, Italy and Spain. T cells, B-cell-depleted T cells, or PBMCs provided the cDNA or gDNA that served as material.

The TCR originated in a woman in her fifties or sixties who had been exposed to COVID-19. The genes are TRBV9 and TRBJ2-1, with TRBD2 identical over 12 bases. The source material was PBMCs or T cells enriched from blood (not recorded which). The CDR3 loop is CASSVGASGGARSVEQFF. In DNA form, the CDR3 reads TGTGCCAGCAGCGTAGGGGCTAGCGGGGGGGCTCGGTCGGTTGAGCAGTTCTTC.